Listed here is a single T cell receptor (beta chain). Its antigen is as yet unknown. Data came from immunoSEQ multiplex PCR; TCRdb stores just in-frame clones and leaves some out. This table holds about half a million clones, around 73% found once. The data belong to a study of shared clonotypes between healthy human individuals. Study-level findings and limits: Sharing of clonotypes among donors was expected to vary with sequencing depth.

Sequencing input: PBMCs. This receptor was obtained from a middle-aged woman in good health. Some clones in this sample may be carry-over from other donors' samples.

The CDR3 coding sequence is TGTGCCAGCAGTTGGGGGCGGGAGTTGTACGAGCAGTACTTC. Amino acid sequence: CASSWGRELYEQYF. The rearrangement uses TRBV28 and TRBJ2-7; TRBD2 is a possible D gene (7 bases). This CDR3 has 14 residues. The V gene's germline CDR1 is MDHEN and CDR2 SYDVKM. V was trimmed by 4 bases and J by 4 bases, leaving 14 bases between them.